A selection of T cell receptor beta chains follows, all from one sample in a study of T-cell reconstitution after alpha-beta-depleted transplantation in children. MiXCR was run by TCRdb on the PCR reads, yielding one entry per CDR3 protein. Of about 830,000 distinct CDR3 sequences listed, roughly 15% were seen once; the top ten hold approximately 5%. This specimen was PBMCs, mostly from graft donor cells, taken 360 days after TCRalphabeta/CD19-depleted stem cell transplant. The receptors were gathered from a male patient younger than 18 who had a stem cell transplant for acute lymphoblastic leukemia, so the T cells may come from the graft donor. CDR3s include the opening cysteine and the closing phenylalanine or tryptophan. Fields, in order: clone size, V gene, D gene, J gene, CDR3 protein, CDR3 DNA. The D gene is left open where the match is weak. Rows may omit the clone size; those that give it use once, few, many or a size class.

>few|TRBV2|TRBD2|TRBJ2-3
CASRTTGLAGRGTDTQYF
TGTGCCAGCAGGACCACGGGACTAGCGGGAAGGGGCACAGATACGCAGTATTTT
>many|TRBV7-2|TRBD2|TRBJ2-1
CASRREIGYNEQFF
TGTGCCAGCAGGCGGGAGATTGGATACAATGAGCAGTTCTTC
>-|TRBV7-2|TRBD2|TRBJ2-1
CASRRSGTSSYNEQFF
TGTGCCAGCAGACGATCCGGGACTAGCTCCTACAATGAGCAGTTCTTC
>-|TRBV7-3|-|TRBJ1-2
CASSPQTGGGYTF
TGTGCCAGCAGCCCTCAGACTGGCGGTGGCTACACCTTC
>few|TRBV12-3/TRBV12-4|-|TRBJ2-1
CASSLFLASSYNEQFF
TGTGCCAGCAGTTTATTTCTAGCGAGCTCCTACAATGAGCAGTTCTTC
>few|TRBV7-9|TRBD2|TRBJ2-7
CASSVAGTSTYEQYF
TGTGCCAGCAGCGTAGCCGGGACTAGCACCTACGAGCAGTACTTC
>few|TRBV19|TRBD1|TRBJ2-1
CASSMGQGAFYNEQFF
TGTGCCAGTAGTATGGGACAGGGCGCGTTCTACAATGAGCAGTTCTTC
>few|TRBV6-5|-|TRBJ1-3
CASTRRSSSGNTIYF
TGTGCCAGCACGAGGCGGTCGAGCTCTGGAAACACCATATATTTT
>-|TRBV20-1|-|TRBJ1-5
CSARGRLQPQHF
TGCAGTGCTAGAGGACGGCTTCAGCCCCAGCATTTT
>-|TRBV18|-|TRBJ1-1
CASSPRLGNTEAFF
TGTGCCAGCTCACCACGACTCGGGAACACTGAAGCTTTCTTT
>few|TRBV20-1|-|TRBJ2-7
CSVDVGTDEQYF
TGCAGTGTGGACGTTGGTACTGACGAGCAGTACTTC
>few|TRBV29-1|-|TRBJ2-5
CSVSHRLRETQYF
TGCAGCGTTTCGCACAGGCTCAGGGAGACCCAGTACTTC
>many|TRBV11-1|TRBD1|TRBJ2-1
CASSLAATGGALGNEQFF
TGTGCCAGCAGCTTAGCGGCTACAGGGGGCGCGTTGGGGAATGAGCAGTTCTTC
>many|TRBV5-1|TRBD1|TRBJ2-1
CASSPGTVGDEQFF
TGCGCCAGCAGCCCCGGGACAGTAGGGGATGAGCAGTTCTTC
>few|TRBV19|-|TRBJ2-1
CASSIGIQRSNEQFF
TGTGCCAGTAGTATCGGGATCCAGCGATCCAATGAGCAGTTCTTC
>-|TRBV2|TRBD1|TRBJ2-7
CASSDAEGYPGTGSYEQYF
TGTGCCAGCAGTGACGCAGAGGGATATCCCGGGACAGGCTCCTACGAGCAGTACTTC
>-|TRBV11-1|-|TRBJ1-1
CASSLGRGLEAFF
TGTGCCAGCAGCTTAGGGAGAGGTCTTGAAGCTTTCTTT
>many|TRBV5-1|TRBD2|TRBJ2-1
CASKSTSGKNNEQFF
TGCGCCAGCAAGAGTACTAGCGGGAAGAACAATGAGCAGTTCTTC
>-|TRBV18|-|TRBJ2-7
CASSPPRGSIPYEQYF
TGTGCCAGCTCACCGCCGCGGGGATCCATACCCTACGAGCAGTACTTC
>many|TRBV6-5|-|TRBJ2-3
CASSYSHGRTDTQYF
TGTGCCAGCAGTTATTCCCACGGGCGGACAGATACGCAGTATTTT
>few|TRBV29-1|TRBD2|TRBJ2-3
CSVEGLLAGGLTDTQYF
TGCAGCGTTGAAGGACTTCTAGCGGGAGGCCTCACAGATACGCAGTATTTT
>-|TRBV10-2|-|TRBJ2-7
CASSRAVSSYEQYF
TGCGCCAGCAGTCGAGCGGTAAGCTCCTACGAGCAGTACTTC
>-|TRBV7-9|TRBD1|TRBJ1-5
CASSLAQGANQPQHF
TGTGCCAGCAGCTTAGCGCAGGGGGCCAATCAGCCCCAGCATTTT
>-|TRBV27|-|TRBJ1-2
CASSSNQGPSNYGYTF
TGTGCCAGCAGTTCAAATCAGGGACCCTCCAACTATGGCTACACCTTC
>-|TRBV18|TRBD2|TRBJ2-7
CASSPPTSPPYEQYF
TGTGCCAGCTCACCACCGACTAGCCCACCCTACGAGCAGTACTTC
>few|TRBV25-1|-|TRBJ2-6
CASSEYGLHGFSSSGANVLTF
TGTGCCAGCAGTGAATATGGGCTCCACGGGTTCTCGAGCTCTGGGGCCAACGTCCTGACTTTC
>once|TRBV12-3/TRBV12-4|TRBD2|TRBJ2-7
CASSLGPGLAVYEQYF
TGTGCCAGCAGTTTAGGGCCGGGACTAGCGGTTTACGAGCAGTACTTC
>few|TRBV5-1|-|TRBJ2-2
CANSPGLETTGELFF
TGCGCCAACAGCCCCGGACTCGAAACCACCGGGGAGCTGTTTTTT
>many|TRBV6-5|TRBD1|TRBJ2-7
CASSYFGTVSYEQYF
TGTGCCAGCAGTTACTTCGGGACAGTATCCTACGAGCAGTACTTC
>many|TRBV9|-|TRBJ1-3
CASSVDGAGGNTIYF
TGTGCCAGCAGCGTAGATGGGGCAGGAGGAAACACCATATATTTT
>few|TRBV5-1|-|TRBJ2-7
CASSLGILGDSYEQYF
TGCGCCAGCAGCTTGGGGATTTTAGGGGATTCCTACGAGCAGTACTTC
>many|TRBV24-1|TRBD1|TRBJ2-1
CATSEGQGYYNEQFF
TGTGCCACCAGTGAGGGACAGGGGTATTACAATGAGCAGTTCTTC
>many|TRBV7-6|-|TRBJ2-1
CASSLSPAGDEQFF
TGTGCCAGCAGCTTGTCTCCAGCGGGCGATGAGCAGTTCTTC
>few|TRBV20-1|TRBD1|TRBJ2-3
CSAPGQGRVTDTQYF
TGCAGTGCTCCGGGACAGGGGAGGGTCACAGATACGCAGTATTTT